The 11 T cell receptor beta chains below were found in one sample sequenced in a study of blood T cell repertoires in COVID-19. Sequenced by immunoSEQ multiplex PCR; TCRdb stores in-frame clones only, minus some. There are 95,000 to 150,000 clones in the sample; approximately 80% occur only once, and more than 4.5% lies in the top ten. The specimen was peripheral blood. These receptors originate from a woman in her 70s with acute or convalescent COVID-19.

The J gene is TRBJ1-3, the V gene TRBV10-1; D gene ambiguous. CDR1 and CDR2 (germline): WNHNN, SYGVQD (reference sequence). CDR3 size: 14 residues. V lost 4 bases and J 1 base, leaving 8 bases between the germline ends. CDR3 sequence: CASSVSQSGNTIYF. The CDR3 DNA is TGCGCCAGCAGTGTGAGTCAATCTGGAAACACCATATATTTT.

The V and J genes are TRBV20-1 and TRBJ2-1, with 8 bases fitting TRBD2. The CDR3 consists of 11 residues. Germline V gene lookup returns CDR1 DFQATT and CDR2 SNEGSKA (reference sequence). The V gene end was trimmed by 6 bases and the J gene end by 11 bases; junction bases not matched to a gene: 6. The DNA of the CDR3 is TGCAGTGCCCCCGGGGGGGTGAAGCAGTTCTTC. Translation gives CSAPGGVKQFF.

This clone is labeled as large (0.1 to 1%). The chain employs TRBV7-2 and TRBJ2-7; 7 nucleotides align to TRBD1. This CDR3 has 13 residues. Germline V gene data show CDR1 as SGHTA and CDR2 as FQGNSA. J was trimmed by 7 bases and V by 3 bases; bases with no gene match: 6. The CDR3 DNA reads as TGTGCCAGCAGCTTTACAGGGGACGGTGAGCAGTACGTC. Its translation: CASSFTGDGEQYV.

The V call is TRBV18, the J call TRBJ1-5; TRBD1 might be the D (5 bases). V lost 3 bases, J lost 0 bases, and 12 bases lay in between. In germline, CDR1 is KGHSH, CDR2 LQKENI. This CDR3 is built from 16 residues. The CDR3: CASSPAGTYSNQPQHF. Written as DNA, the CDR3 is TGTGCCAGCTCACCGGCAGGGACTTATAGCAATCAGCCCCAGCATTTT.

This chain uses TRBV10-3 with TRBJ2-7; TRBD2 aligns across 10 bases. Per the germline V gene, CDR1 is ENHRY and CDR2 is SYGVKD. J was trimmed by 4 bases and V by 4 bases; bases with no gene match: 4. The CDR3 spans 14 residues. The CDR3 coding sequence is TGTGCCATCAGTGGTCTAGCGGGGGTTTACGAGCAGTACTTC. Translated: CAISGLAGVYEQYF.

This chain connects TRBV2 to TRBJ1-4; D ambiguous. Germline V gene sequence: CDR1 SNHLY, CDR2 FYNNEI. The CDR3 is 12 residues long. The V and J ends lost 6 bases and 5 bases respectively, with 7 bases between them. The CDR3 nucleotides read TGTGCCAGCAGAGCTCCAAATGAAAAACTGTTTTTT. Amino acids: CASRAPNEKLFF.

This sequence joins TRBV6-5 and TRBJ1-2; 8 bases are shared with TRBD1. Germline lookup yields CDR1 MNHEY and CDR2 SVGAGI. The V gene end was trimmed by 7 bases and the J gene end by 0 bases; junction bases not matched to a gene: 4. The CDR3 has 14 amino acids. CDR3 loop: CASTGTGSNYGYTF. In nucleotides, the CDR3 is TGTGCCAGCACCGGGACAGGTTCTAACTATGGCTACACCTTC.

The genes are TRBV2 and TRBJ1-5; possibly TRBD1 for D (5 bases). The germline CDR1 and CDR2 sequences are SNHLY and FYNNEI. The CDR3 runs to 13 residues. V dropped 6 bases and J dropped 7 bases, with 13 bases sitting between them. The CDR3 sequence is CASRSQGSQPQHF. CDR3 sequence (DNA): TGTGCCAGCAGGAGCCAGGGATCCCAGCCCCAGCATTTT.

The J gene is TRBJ2-1, the V gene TRBV27, with a weak D call TRBD1 (6 bases). Between the trimmed V and J ends, which lost 3 bases and 8 bases, there was a span of 8 bases. Germline CDR1 MNHEY, CDR2 SMNVEV (reference sequence). This CDR3 has 12 amino acids. The CDR3 reads CASSFGGYEQFF. The CDR3 nucleotides read TGTGCCAGCAGTTTTGGGGGCTATGAGCAGTTCTTC.

This chain links TRBV6-4 with TRBJ2-1; 13 positions match TRBD2. CDR3 length: 15 residues. Germline CDR1 and CDR2: MRHNA and SNTAGT. Trimming removed 6 bases from V and 8 bases from J; junction bases left unmatched: 7. The CDR3 sequence: CASSGGTSGVDEQFF. The CDR3 nucleotides are TGTGCCAGCAGCGGCGGGACTAGCGGGGTCGATGAGCAGTTCTTC.

This clone was detected a few times. The V call is TRBV4-1, the J call TRBJ1-1, with a tentative D call TRBD1 (6 bases). CDR3 size: 14 residues. CDR1 is MGHRA, CDR2 YSYEKL, per germline. The V and J ends lost 4 bases and 2 bases respectively, with 11 bases between them. The CDR3 sequence: CASSPETGNTEAFF. DNA for the CDR3: TGCGCCAGCAGCCCGGAGACAGGTAACACTGAAGCTTTCTTT.